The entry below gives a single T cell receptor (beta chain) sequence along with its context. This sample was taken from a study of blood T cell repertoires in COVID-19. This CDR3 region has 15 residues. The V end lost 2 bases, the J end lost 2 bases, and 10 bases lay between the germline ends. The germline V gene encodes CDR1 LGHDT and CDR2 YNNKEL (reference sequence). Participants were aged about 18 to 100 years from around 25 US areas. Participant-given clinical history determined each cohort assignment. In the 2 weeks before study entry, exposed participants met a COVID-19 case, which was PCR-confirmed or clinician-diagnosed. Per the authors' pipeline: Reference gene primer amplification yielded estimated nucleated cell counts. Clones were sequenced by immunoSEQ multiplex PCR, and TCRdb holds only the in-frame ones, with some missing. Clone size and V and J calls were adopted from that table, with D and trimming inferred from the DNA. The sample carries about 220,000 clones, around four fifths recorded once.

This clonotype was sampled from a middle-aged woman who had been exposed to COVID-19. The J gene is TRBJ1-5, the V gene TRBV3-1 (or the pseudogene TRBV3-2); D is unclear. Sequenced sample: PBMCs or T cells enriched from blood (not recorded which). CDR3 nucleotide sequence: TGTGCCAGCAGCCAATTCGGGTTCGGCAATCAGCCCCAGCATTTT. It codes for CASSQFGFGNQPQHF.